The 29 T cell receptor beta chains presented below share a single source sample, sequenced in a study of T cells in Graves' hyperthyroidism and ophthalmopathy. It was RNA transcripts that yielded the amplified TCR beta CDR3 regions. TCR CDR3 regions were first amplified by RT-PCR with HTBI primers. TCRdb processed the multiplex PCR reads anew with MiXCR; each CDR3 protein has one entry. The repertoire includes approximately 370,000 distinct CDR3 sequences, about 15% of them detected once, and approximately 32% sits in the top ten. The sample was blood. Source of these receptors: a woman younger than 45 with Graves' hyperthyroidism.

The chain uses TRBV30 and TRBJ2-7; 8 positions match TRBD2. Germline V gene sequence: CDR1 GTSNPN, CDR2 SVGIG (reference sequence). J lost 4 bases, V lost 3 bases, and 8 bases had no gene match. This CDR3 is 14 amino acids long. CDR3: CAWRLSAGVYEQYF. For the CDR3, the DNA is TGTGCCTGGAGACTGTCAGCGGGGGTGTACGAGCAGTACTTC.

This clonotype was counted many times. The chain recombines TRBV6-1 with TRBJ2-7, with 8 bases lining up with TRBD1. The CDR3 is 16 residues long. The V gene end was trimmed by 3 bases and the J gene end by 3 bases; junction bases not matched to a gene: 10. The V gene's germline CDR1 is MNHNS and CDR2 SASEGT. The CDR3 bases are TGTGCCAGCAGTGATTGGCAGGGGGCAAAGGGCTACGAGCAGTACTTC. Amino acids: CASSDWQGAKGYEQYF.

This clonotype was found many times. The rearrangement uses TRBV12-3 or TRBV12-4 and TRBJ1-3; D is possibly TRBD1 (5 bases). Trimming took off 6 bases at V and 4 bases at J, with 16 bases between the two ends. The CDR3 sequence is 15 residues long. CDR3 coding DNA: TGTGCCAGCAGCCGACCCCAGGGCTCGGGAAACACCATATATTTT. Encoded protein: CASSRPQGSGNTIYF.

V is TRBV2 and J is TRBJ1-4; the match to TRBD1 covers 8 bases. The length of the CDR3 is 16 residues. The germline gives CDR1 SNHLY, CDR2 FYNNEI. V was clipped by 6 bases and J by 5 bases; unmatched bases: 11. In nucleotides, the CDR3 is TGTGCCAGCAGCGACGTAGTGACAGGGGCCAATGAAAAACTGTTTTTT. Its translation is CASSDVVTGANEKLFF.

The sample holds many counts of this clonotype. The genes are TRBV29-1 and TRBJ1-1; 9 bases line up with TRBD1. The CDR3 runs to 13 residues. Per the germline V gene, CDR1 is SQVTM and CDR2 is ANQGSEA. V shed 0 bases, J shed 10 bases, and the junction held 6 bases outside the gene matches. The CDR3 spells CSVEDRRTGVAFF. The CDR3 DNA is TGCAGCGTTGAAGATAGAAGGACAGGGGTAGCTTTCTTT.

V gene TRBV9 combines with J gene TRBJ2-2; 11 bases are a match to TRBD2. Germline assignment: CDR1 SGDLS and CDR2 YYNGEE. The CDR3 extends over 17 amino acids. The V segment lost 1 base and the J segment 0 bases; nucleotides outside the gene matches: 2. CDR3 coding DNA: TGTGCCAGCAGCGTACTAGCGGGGGGTCCGAACACCGGGGAGCTGTTTTTT. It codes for CASSVLAGGPNTGELFF.

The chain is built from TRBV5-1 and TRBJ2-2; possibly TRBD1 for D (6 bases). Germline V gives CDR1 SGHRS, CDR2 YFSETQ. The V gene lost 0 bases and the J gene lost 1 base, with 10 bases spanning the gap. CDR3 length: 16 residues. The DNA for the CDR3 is TGCGCCAGCAGCTTGGAAGGCAGGGGGAACACCGGGGAGCTGTTTTTT. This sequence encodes CASSLEGRGNTGELFF.

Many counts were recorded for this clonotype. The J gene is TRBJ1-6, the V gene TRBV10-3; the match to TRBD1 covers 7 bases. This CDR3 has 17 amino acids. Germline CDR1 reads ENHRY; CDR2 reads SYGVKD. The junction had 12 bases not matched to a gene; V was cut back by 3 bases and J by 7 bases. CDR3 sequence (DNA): TGTGCCATCAGTGAACGACAGGGAAGGGATGTGAATTCACCCCTCCACTTT. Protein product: CAISERQGRDVNSPLHF.

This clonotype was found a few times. The CDR3: CASSQVLEAGLTGELFF. CDR3 DNA: TGTGCCAGCAGCCAAGTTTTGGAAGCGGGCCTCACCGGGGAGCTGTTTTTT. V and J are TRBV4-2 and TRBJ2-2; perhaps TRBD2 as D (6 bases). Trimming took 1 base from V and 4 from J, leaving 16 bases between them. The CDR3 length is 17 residues. Looked up from germline, CDR1 is LGHNA and CDR2 is YNFKEQ.

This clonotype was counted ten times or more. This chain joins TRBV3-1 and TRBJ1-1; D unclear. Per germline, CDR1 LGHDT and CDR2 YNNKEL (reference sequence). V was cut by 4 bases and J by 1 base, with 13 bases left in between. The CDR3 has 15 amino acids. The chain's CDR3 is CASSPTGIRNTEAFF. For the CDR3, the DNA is TGTGCCAGCAGCCCAACCGGGATTCGGAACACTGAAGCTTTCTTT.

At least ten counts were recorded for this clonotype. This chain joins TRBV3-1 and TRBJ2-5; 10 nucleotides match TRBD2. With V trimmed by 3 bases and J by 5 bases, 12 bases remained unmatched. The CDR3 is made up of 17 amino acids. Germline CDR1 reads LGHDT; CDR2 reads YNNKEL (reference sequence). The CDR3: CASSQGTDVSGRETQYF. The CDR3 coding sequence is TGTGCCAGCAGCCAGGGGACAGATGTTAGCGGGAGGGAGACCCAGTACTTC.

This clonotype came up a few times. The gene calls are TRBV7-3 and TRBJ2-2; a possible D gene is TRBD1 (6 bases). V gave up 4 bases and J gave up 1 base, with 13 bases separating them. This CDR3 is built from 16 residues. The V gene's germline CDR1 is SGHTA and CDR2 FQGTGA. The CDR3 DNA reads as TGTGCCAGCAGCTCACAGGGTAGTAGGAACACCGGGGAGCTGTTTTTT. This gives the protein CASSSQGSRNTGELFF.

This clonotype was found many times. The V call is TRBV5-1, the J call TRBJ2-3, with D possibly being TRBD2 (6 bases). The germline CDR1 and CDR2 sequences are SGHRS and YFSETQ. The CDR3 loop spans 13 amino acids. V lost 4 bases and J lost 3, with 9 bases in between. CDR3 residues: CASSAGLTDTQYF. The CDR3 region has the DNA TGCGCCAGCAGCGCGGGACTGACAGATACGCAGTATTTT.

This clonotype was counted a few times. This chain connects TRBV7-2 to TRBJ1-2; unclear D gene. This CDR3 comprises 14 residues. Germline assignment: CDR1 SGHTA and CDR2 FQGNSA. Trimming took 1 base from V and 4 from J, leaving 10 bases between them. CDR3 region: CASSLGPASYGYTF. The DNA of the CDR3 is TGTGCCAGCAGCTTAGGCCCAGCTAGCTATGGCTACACCTTC.

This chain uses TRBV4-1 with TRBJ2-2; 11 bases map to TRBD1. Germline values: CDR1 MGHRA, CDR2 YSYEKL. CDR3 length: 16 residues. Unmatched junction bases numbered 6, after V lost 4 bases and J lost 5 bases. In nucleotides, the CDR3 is TGCGCCAGCAGCCGGGCGGGGACAGGGGGAACCGGGGAGCTGTTTTTT. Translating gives CASSRAGTGGTGELFF.

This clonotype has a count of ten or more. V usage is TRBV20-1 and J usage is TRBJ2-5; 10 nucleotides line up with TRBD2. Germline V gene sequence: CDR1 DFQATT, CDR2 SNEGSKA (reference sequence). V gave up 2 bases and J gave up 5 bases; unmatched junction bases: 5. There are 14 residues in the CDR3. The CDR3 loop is CSARPSGRGETQYF. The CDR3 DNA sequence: TGCAGTGCTAGACCCAGCGGGAGGGGGGAGACCCAGTACTTC.

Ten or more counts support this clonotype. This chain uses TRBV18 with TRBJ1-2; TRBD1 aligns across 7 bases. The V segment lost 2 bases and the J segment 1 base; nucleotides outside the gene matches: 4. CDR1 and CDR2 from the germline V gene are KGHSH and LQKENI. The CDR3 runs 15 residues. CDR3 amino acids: CASSPTGQINYGYTF. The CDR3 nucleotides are TGTGCCAGCTCACCAACGGGACAGATTAACTATGGCTACACCTTC.

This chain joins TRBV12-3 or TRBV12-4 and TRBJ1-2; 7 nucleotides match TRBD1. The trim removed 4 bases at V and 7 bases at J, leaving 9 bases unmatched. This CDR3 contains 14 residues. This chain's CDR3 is CASSYLDRVLGYTF. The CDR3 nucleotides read TGTGCCAGCAGTTATCTCGACAGGGTTCTTGGCTACACCTTC.

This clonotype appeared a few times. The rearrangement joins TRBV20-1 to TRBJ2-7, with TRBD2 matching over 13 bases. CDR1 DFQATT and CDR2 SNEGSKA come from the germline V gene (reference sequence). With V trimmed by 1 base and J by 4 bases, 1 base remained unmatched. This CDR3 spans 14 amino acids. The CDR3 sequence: CSARGTSGGYEQYF. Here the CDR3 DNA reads TGCAGTGCTAGAGGGACTAGCGGGGGATACGAGCAGTACTTC.

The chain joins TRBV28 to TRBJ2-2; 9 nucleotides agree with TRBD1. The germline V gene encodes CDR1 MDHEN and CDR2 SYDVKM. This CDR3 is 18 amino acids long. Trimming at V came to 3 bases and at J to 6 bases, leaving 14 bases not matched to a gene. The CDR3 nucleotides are TGTGCCAGCAGTTTCCTCGGGACAGGGAAGGGTTGGCCCGGGGAGCTGTTTTTT. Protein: CASSFLGTGKGWPGELFF. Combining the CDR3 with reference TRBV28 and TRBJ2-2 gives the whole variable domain DVKVTQSSRYLVKRTGEKVFLECVQDMDHENMFWYRQDPGLGLRLIYFSYDVKMKEKGDIPEGYSVSREKKERFSLILESASTNQTSMYLCASSFLGTGKGWPGELFFGEGSRLTVL.

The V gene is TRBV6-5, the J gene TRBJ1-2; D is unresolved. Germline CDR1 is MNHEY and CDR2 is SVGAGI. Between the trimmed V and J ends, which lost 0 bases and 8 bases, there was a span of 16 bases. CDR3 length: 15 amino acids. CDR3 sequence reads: CASSYSSQSSRGYTF. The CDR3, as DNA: TGTGCCAGCAGTTACTCGAGTCAGAGCTCTAGAGGCTACACCTTC.

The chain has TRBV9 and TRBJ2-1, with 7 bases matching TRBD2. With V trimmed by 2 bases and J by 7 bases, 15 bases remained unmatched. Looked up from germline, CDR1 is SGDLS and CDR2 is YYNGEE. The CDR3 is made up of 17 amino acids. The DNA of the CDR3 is TGTGCCAGCAGCGTGACCCGCAACGGGGGGTCCGTGAATGAGCAGTTCTTC. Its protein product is CASSVTRNGGSVNEQFF. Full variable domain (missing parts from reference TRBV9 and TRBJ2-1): DSGVTQTPKHLITATGQRVTLRCSPRSGDLSVYWYQQSLDQGLQFLIQYYNGEERAKGNILERFSAQQFPDLHSELNLSSLELGDSALYFCASSVTRNGGSVNEQFFGPGTRLTVL.

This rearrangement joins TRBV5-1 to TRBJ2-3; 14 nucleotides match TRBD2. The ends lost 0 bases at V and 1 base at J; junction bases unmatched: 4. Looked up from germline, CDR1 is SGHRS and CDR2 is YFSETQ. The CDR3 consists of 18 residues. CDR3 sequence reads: CASSLGGLAGEGTDTQYF. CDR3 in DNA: TGCGCCAGCAGCTTGGGGGGACTAGCGGGAGAAGGCACAGATACGCAGTATTTT.

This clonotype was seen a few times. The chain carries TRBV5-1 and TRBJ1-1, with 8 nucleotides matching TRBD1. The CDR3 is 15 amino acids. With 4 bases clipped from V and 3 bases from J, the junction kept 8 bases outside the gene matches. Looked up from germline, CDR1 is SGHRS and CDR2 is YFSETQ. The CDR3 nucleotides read TGCGCCAGCAGCGCGACCGGGACAGGACACACTGAAGCTTTCTTT. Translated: CASSATGTGHTEAFF.

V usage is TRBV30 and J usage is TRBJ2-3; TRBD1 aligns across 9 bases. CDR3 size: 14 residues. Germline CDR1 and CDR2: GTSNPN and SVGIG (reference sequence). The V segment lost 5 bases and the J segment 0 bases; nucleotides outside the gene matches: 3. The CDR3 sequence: CAWGTGKSTDTQYF. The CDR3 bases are TGTGCCTGGGGGACAGGGAAGAGCACAGATACGCAGTATTTT.

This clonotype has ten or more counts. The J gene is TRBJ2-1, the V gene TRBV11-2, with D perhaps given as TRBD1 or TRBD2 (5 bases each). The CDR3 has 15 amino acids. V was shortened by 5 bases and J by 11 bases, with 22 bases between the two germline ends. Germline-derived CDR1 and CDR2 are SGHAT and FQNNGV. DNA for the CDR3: TGTGCCAGCAGCGTAGGGGAGCGGAATCCAGACCAGCAGTTCTTC. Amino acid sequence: CASSVGERNPDQQFF.

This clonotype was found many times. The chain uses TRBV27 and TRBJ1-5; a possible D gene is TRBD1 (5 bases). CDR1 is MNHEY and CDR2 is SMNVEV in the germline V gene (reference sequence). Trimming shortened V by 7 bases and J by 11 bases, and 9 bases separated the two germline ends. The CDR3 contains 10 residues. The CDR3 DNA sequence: TGTGCCAGCACCTGGGGGGCCCAGCATTTT. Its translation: CASTWGAQHF.

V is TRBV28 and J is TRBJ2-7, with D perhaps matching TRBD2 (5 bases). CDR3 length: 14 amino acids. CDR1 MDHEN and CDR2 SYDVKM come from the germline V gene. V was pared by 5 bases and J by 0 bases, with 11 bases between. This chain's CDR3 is CASSPQRSSYEQYF. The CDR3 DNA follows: TGTGCCAGCAGTCCTCAGCGGAGCTCCTACGAGCAGTACTTC.

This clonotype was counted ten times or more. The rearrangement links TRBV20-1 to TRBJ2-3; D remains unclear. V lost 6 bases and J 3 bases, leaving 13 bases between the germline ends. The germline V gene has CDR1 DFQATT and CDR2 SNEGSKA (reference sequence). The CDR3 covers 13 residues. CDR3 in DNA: TGCAGTGCCGGACCCCGGATAACAGATACGCAGTATTTT. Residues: CSAGPRITDTQYF.